Listed below are T cell receptor beta chains from one sample, sequenced in a study of blood T cell repertoires in COVID-19. TCRdb's table, derived via immunoSEQ multiplex PCR, lists solely in-frame clones and lacks some. The sample carries about 380,000 clones, around 92% recorded once. The sequenced material came from peripheral blood. The source of these receptors is a man aged 35-49 years with acute or convalescent COVID-19. Both conserved end residues are part of each CDR3. The D gene is left open where the match is weak. Rows give clone size only sometimes, using once, few, many, or a class for an expanded clone.

d_gene,abundance,len,j_gene,v_gene,CDR3aa,CDR3nt
NA,few,14,TRBJ2-2,TRBV19,CASSIGLSTGELFF,TGTGCCAGTAGTATCGGACTATCCACCGGGGAGCTGTTTTTT
NA,NA,16,TRBJ2-1,TRBV13,CASSLGRGEKGNEQFF,TGTGCCAGCAGCTTAGGCCGCGGGGAGAAAGGAAATGAGCAGTTCTTC
NA,NA,16,TRBJ1-5,TRBV7-8,CASSLDREGYNQPQHF,TGTGCCAGCAGCTTAGATCGGGAGGGTTACAATCAGCCCCAGCATTTT
NA,NA,16,TRBJ2-1,TRBV2,CASSESVTLTDNEQFF,TGTGCCAGCAGTGAATCCGTCACCCTTACGGACAATGAGCAGTTCTTC
NA,NA,16,TRBJ1-2,TRBV14,CASSQGLRSIGYGYTF,TGTGCCAGCAGCCAAGGCCTCAGGTCTATCGGATATGGCTACACCTTC
NA,NA,14,TRBJ2-7,TRBV9,CASSVAPGSREQYF,TGTGCCAGCAGCGTAGCCCCGGGATCTAGAGAGCAGTACTTC
NA,NA,13,TRBJ2-7,TRBV6-5,CASSYSLSYEQYF,TGTGCCAGCAGTTACTCCCTCTCTTACGAGCAGTACTTC
NA,NA,15,TRBJ1-5,TRBV6-1,CASSERAEYNQPQHF,TGTGCCAGCAGTGAGAGGGCCGAATACAATCAGCCCCAGCATTTT
NA,NA,15,TRBJ1-1,TRBV6-5,CASSYLSSKSEEAFF,TGTGCCAGCAGTTACTTATCGTCGAAGTCAGAAGAAGCTTTCTTT
NA,NA,17,TRBJ2-7,TRBV2,CASSELVSGVSSLEQYF,TGTGCCAGCAGTGAATTGGTGTCAGGGGTTTCCTCCCTCGAGCAGTACTTC
TRBD1,NA,15,TRBJ2-5,TRBV6-5,CASTLDRGEGETQYF,TGTGCCAGCACCCTGGACAGGGGAGAGGGAGAGACCCAGTACTTC
NA,NA,12,TRBJ2-5,TRBV6-2/TRBV6-3,CASSYSRETQYF,TGTGCCAGCAGTTACTCGAGAGAGACCCAGTACTTC
NA,NA,18,TRBJ1-5,TRBV18,CASSPLGSVLGANQPQHF,TGTGCCAGCTCACCACTGGGAAGTGTTTTGGGGGCCAATCAGCCCCAGCATTTT
NA,NA,13,TRBJ2-3,TRBV25-1,CASSERSWDTQYF,TGTGCCAGCAGTGAACGGTCCTGGGATACGCAGTATTTT
NA,NA,14,TRBJ1-1,TRBV5-6,CASSLTGTSTEAFF,TGTGCCAGCAGCTTGACAGGGACAAGTACTGAAGCTTTCTTT
NA,NA,13,TRBJ1-6,TRBV4-1,CASSRSRSSPLHF,TGCGCCAGCAGCCGGAGTCGTAGTTCACCCCTCCACTTT
NA,once,13,TRBJ2-7,TRBV28,CASSPQGSYEQYF,TGTGCCAGCAGCCCACAGGGATCCTACGAGCAGTACTTC
TRBD1,NA,15,TRBJ2-7,TRBV7-8,CASSSTGTGTREQYF,TGTGCCAGCAGCTCGACAGGGACGGGCACTAGGGAGCAGTACTTC
NA,NA,17,TRBJ1-6,TRBV6-1,CASSEGRKTSYNSPLHF,TGTGCCAGCAGTGAAGGGCGGAAGACCTCCTATAATTCACCCCTCCACTTT
NA,NA,14,TRBJ2-5,TRBV30,CAWDNYRGGETQYF,TGTGCCTGGGACAACTACAGGGGAGGAGAGACCCAGTACTTC
NA,once,15,TRBJ2-7,TRBV4-1,CASSHYREVSYEQYF,TGCGCCAGCAGCCACTACAGGGAAGTAAGCTACGAGCAGTACTTC
NA,NA,14,TRBJ2-7,TRBV4-1,CASSQDPGGYEQYF,TGCGCCAGCAGCCAAGACCCTGGGGGGTACGAGCAGTACTTC
NA,NA,13,TRBJ1-6,TRBV18,CASSPIWSGPLHF,TGTGCCAGCTCACCAATTTGGAGCGGGCCCCTCCACTTT
TRBD2,NA,17,TRBJ2-5,TRBV7-9,CASSLTSLASGQETQYF,TGTGCCAGCAGCTTAACCTCGCTGGCTAGCGGGCAAGAGACCCAGTACTTC
NA,NA,12,TRBJ2-3,TRBV29-1,CSAGISTDTQYF,TGCAGCGCCGGTATAAGCACAGATACGCAGTATTTT